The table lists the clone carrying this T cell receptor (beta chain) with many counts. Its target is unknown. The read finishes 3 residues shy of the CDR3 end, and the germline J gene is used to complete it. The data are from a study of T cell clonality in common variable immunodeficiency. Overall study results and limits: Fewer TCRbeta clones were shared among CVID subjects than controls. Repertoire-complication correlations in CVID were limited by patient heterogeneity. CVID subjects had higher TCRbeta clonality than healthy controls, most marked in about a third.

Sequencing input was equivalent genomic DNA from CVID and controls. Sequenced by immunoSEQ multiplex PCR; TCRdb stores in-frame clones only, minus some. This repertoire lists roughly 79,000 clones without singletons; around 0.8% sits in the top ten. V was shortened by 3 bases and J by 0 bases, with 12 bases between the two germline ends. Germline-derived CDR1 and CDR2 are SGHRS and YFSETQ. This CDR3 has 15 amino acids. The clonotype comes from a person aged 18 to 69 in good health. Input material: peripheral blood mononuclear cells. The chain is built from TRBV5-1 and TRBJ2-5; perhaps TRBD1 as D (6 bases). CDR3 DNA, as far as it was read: TGCGCCAGCAGCTCGACCAGGGGACACCAAGAGACC. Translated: CASSSTRGHQET. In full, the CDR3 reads CASSSTRGHQETQYF.